This T cell receptor beta chain derives from a study of blood T cell repertoires in COVID-19. Overall study: Collection of acute and convalescent COVID-19 samples took place in the United States, Italy and Spain.

Original processing methods: Reference gene primer amplification gave nucleated cell count estimates. This table comes from immunoSEQ multiplex PCR, and its TCRdb copy is limited to in-frame clones, with some not included. The DNA was the basis for D and trimming; V, J and clone size are from that table. The profile shows roughly 140,000 clones, roughly 90% of them singletons. The CDR3 is made up of 14 amino acids. The ends were cut back, 1 base at V and 3 bases at J, with 10 bases in the middle. The germline V gene encodes CDR1 LGHNA and CDR2 YSLEER. Material: peripheral blood. V usage is TRBV4-3 and J usage is TRBJ2-7, with D uncertain. The sequence was obtained from a woman aged 55-70 years with active or convalescent COVID-19. The CDR3 DNA follows: TGCGCCAGCAGCCAAGGGGCAGGCAGCTACGAGCAGTACTTC. Amino acid sequence: CASSQGAGSYEQYF.